The 12 T cell receptor beta chains below were found in one sample sequenced in a study of T cells after yellow fever vaccination. Using its own MiXCR run on the 5' RACE reads, TCRdb lists one record per CDR3 protein. The sample shows 300,000 to 350,000 distinct CDR3 sequences, around 11% of them seen only once. The material sequenced was CD4+ T cells sorted from PBMCs, taken 45 days after the yellow fever booster vaccination. Receptors were obtained from a man younger than 35 who received the YFV17D yellow fever vaccine.

The V and J genes are TRBV7-2 and TRBJ2-5; weak D call: TRBD2 (6 bases). Germline CDR1 SGHTA, CDR2 FQGNSA. The CDR3 is 17 residues long. V dropped 2 bases and J dropped 0 bases, with 16 bases sitting between them. The CDR3 sequence is CASSLKGDGGYQETQYF. CDR3 bases: TGTGCCAGCAGCTTAAAAGGTGACGGAGGGTACCAAGAGACCCAGTACTTC.

This clonotype was counted many times. The chain uses TRBV7-8 and TRBJ2-5; D may be TRBD1 or TRBD2 (6 bases each). This CDR3 has 15 amino acids. The germline gives CDR1 SGHVS, CDR2 FQNEAQ. With 5 bases removed from V and 4 bases from J, the gap between germline ends came to 17 bases. CDR3 amino acids: CASSPRGPLRETQYF. The CDR3 DNA follows: TGTGCCAGCAGCCCCCGGGGGCCCCTCAGAGAGACCCAGTACTTC.

In DNA, the CDR3 is TGTGCCAGCACCCTCGTCGGGACAGGGGACCTATACGGCTACACCTTC. Translating it yields CASTLVGTGDLYGYTF. The chain carries TRBV7-2 and TRBJ1-2; TRBD1 matches at 10 bases. This CDR3 spans 16 amino acids. Germline V CDR1 and CDR2: SGHTA, FQGNSA. The junction had 16 bases not matched to a gene; V was cut back by 7 bases and J by 8 bases.

This clonotype has just a few counts. V is TRBV5-4 and J is TRBJ2-1; D is perhaps TRBD1 (6 bases). The CDR3 has 13 residues. Trimming cost V 3 bases and J 6 bases, with 10 bases left between them. Germline loops: CDR1 SGHNT, CDR2 YYREEE (reference sequence). The CDR3, as DNA: TGTGCCAGCAGCTGGGACAATTCCAATGAGCAGTTCTTC. It is translated as CASSWDNSNEQFF.

This clonotype was counted a few times. The J gene is TRBJ1-2, the V gene TRBV29-1; D gene uncertain. This CDR3 is built from 12 residues. Germline-derived CDR1 and CDR2 are SQVTM and ANQGSEA. V was clipped by 2 bases and J by 4 bases, with 8 bases between them. CDR3 DNA sequence: TGCAGCGTTGAACGGGTGAGCTATGGCTACACCTTC. Amino acid sequence: CSVERVSYGYTF.

This clonotype was recorded at least ten times. This rearrangement joins TRBV2 to TRBJ2-4; perhaps TRBD1 as D (6 bases). CDR1 and CDR2 from the germline V gene are SNHLY and FYNNEI. V was shortened by 7 bases and J by 7 bases, with 17 bases between the two germline ends. The CDR3 contains 14 residues. The CDR3 is CASTEEAGANIQYF. The CDR3 DNA sequence: TGTGCCAGCACTGAGGAGGCAGGGGCGAACATTCAGTACTTC.

This clonotype was counted only a few times. This chain uses TRBV11-2 with TRBJ1-2, with D hard to call. The CDR3 loop spans 13 amino acids. Germline-derived CDR1 and CDR2 are SGHAT and FQNNGV. With 5 bases removed from V and 8 bases from J, the gap between germline ends came to 15 bases. DNA for the CDR3: TGTGCCAGCAGCGATCTTATTCTAGGCGGCTACACCTTC. This sequence encodes CASSDLILGGYTF.

V gene TRBV6-5 combines with J gene TRBJ1-2; 9 nucleotides match TRBD1. Germline lookup yields CDR1 MNHEY and CDR2 SVGAGI. This CDR3 has 16 amino acids. V lost 0 bases and J lost 3; bases outside the gene matches: 5. DNA of the CDR3: TGTGCCAGCAGTTACTCGACGGGGACAGGGTACTATGGCTACACCTTC. This sequence encodes CASSYSTGTGYYGYTF.

The chain carries TRBV20-1 and TRBJ1-5; tentatively, D is TRBD1 (5 bases). The V end lost 0 bases, the J end lost 2 bases, and 11 bases lay between the germline ends. Germline-derived CDR1 and CDR2 are DFQATT and SNEGSKA (reference sequence). The CDR3 contains 15 residues. The CDR3 DNA follows: TGCAGTGCTAGAGATCGGAGGGACCGCAATCAGCCCCAGCATTTT. Translating it yields CSARDRRDRNQPQHF.

The gene calls are TRBV18 and TRBJ2-4, with TRBD1 matching 7 bases. The trim removed 5 bases at V and 9 bases at J, leaving 25 bases unmatched. Per germline, CDR1 KGHSH and CDR2 LQKENI. The CDR3 spans 19 residues. For the CDR3, the DNA is TGTGCCAGCTCATTGCGAGCTCCAGGGGGATTCGCCAAAAGTGGCATTCAGTACTTC. Translation: CASSLRAPGGFAKSGIQYF.

The table lists this clonotype with a few counts. CDR3 residues: CSVPDWEQSGYTF. CDR3 sequence (DNA): TGCAGCGTTCCGGACTGGGAACAGTCTGGCTACACCTTC. The V and J genes are TRBV29-1 and TRBJ1-2; D gene unclear. The V end was cut by 5 bases, the J end by 7 bases, with 17 bases between. CDR1 is SQVTM and CDR2 is ANQGSEA in the germline V gene. The CDR3 has 13 amino acids.

The genes are TRBV29-1 and TRBJ2-1, with D possibly being TRBD2 (6 bases). Germline values: CDR1 SQVTM, CDR2 ANQGSEA. V was trimmed by 6 bases and J by 7 bases, leaving 19 bases between them. The CDR3 is 14 residues long. DNA for the CDR3: TGCAGCGTCGAAAGACTAAGGGCGGGGAATGAGCAGTTCTTC. Protein sequence: CSVERLRAGNEQFF.